This T cell receptor (beta chain) comes out of a study of blood T cell repertoires in COVID-19. Study background: T cells, B-cell-depleted T cells, or PBMCs provided the cDNA or gDNA that served as material.

CDR3 length: 13 amino acids. The V segment lost 3 bases and the J segment 8 bases; nucleotides outside the gene matches: 4. Germline V lookup: CDR1 SGHKS, CDR2 YYEKEE (reference sequence). Profiling relied on immunoSEQ multiplex PCR, and the TCRdb table lists in-frame clones only, not all of them. Found here are some 220,000 clones, 85% of them singletons; the top ten hold more than 6%. Specimen: peripheral blood. The sequence derives from a woman aged 55-69 years with active or convalescent COVID-19. The chain links TRBV5-5 to TRBJ1-2; 10 bases line up with TRBD1. The CDR3 DNA reads TGTGCCAGCAGCTCGGGGACAGGGGAAGGCTACACCTTC. This codes for CASSSGTGEGYTF.